The 11 T cell receptor gamma chains below were found in one sample sequenced in a study of Vδ1+ human thymocytes. The template was reverse-transcribed extracted RNA. CDR3 amplicons came from multiplex PCR with pooled V-gene forward and constant-region reverse primers. With CATT, TCRdb re-called clones from the multiplex PCR reads. The sample shows tens of thousands of gamma-chain clones, around 21% of them seen only once. Study findings and constraints: In the thymus, TRG and TRD repertoires looked highly polyclonal with Gaussian CDR3 lengths.

These receptors' targets are unknown. The sequenced sample was Vdelta1+ gamma-delta thymocytes from the thymus. Subset denoted: FACS-sorted CD3+ TCRalphabeta- TCRVdelta1+ TCRVdelta2- thymocytes. The receptors here all came from a girl under three years old who had congenital heart surgery.

The chain couples TRGV4 to TRGJP2. The germline V gene has CDR1 EGSTGY and CDR2 YDSYTSSV. V shed 4 bases, J shed 8 bases, and the junction held 10 bases outside the gene matches. The CDR3 consists of 14 residues. The CDR3 DNA follows: TGTGCCACCTGGGACAAAGGGAGAGATTGGATCAAGACGTTT. Protein: CATWDKGRDWIKTF.

This clone was detected only a few times. V usage is TRGV8 and J usage is TRGJ1 or TRGJ2. CDR1 and CDR2 (germline): VENAVY, YDSYNSRV. Trimming removed 0 bases from V and 11 bases from J; junction bases left unmatched: 4. This CDR3 is built from 11 residues. CDR3 sequence reads: CATWDRGEKLF. The CDR3 DNA is TGTGCCACCTGGGATAGGGGAGAGAAACTCTTT.

This clone was picked up a small number of times. This chain links TRGV2 with TRGJ1 or TRGJ2. This CDR3 contains 13 residues. V gave up 4 bases and J gave up 10 bases; unmatched junction bases: 13. Per the germline V gene, CDR1 is EGSNGY and CDR2 is YDSYNSKV. The CDR3 loop reads CATWDRVGGKKLF. In nucleotides, the CDR3 is TGTGCCACCTGGGATCGGGTCGGGGGGAAGAAACTCTTT.

This clone came up a few times. The chain couples TRGV4 to TRGJ1 or TRGJ2. J lost 11 bases, V lost 0 bases, and 4 bases had no gene match. The CDR3 runs 11 residues. CDR1 and CDR2 (germline): EGSTGY, YDSYTSSV. The CDR3 is CATWDGHEKLF. The CDR3 DNA reads TGTGCCACCTGGGATGGGCACGAGAAACTCTTT.

This clone was counted between two and nine times. Other DNA sequences from this sample encode an identical CDR3 as well. The chain uses TRGV2 and TRGJP2. Trimming took 3 bases from V and 0 from J; bases not matched to a gene: 4. CDR3 length: 15 residues. Germline V gene lookup returns CDR1 EGSNGY and CDR2 YDSYNSKV. The CDR3 here is CATWDRDSSDWIKTF. The CDR3 DNA reads TGTGCCACCTGGGACCGAGATAGTAGTGATTGGATCAAGACGTTT.

The chain combines TRGV5 with TRGJP2. The V gene's germline CDR1 is VINAFY and CDR2 YDVSNSKD. The CDR3 is made up of 10 amino acids. The V gene end was trimmed by 9 bases and the J gene end by 11 bases; junction bases not matched to a gene: 6. The CDR3 protein is CATKGWIKTF. As DNA, the CDR3 is TGTGCCACCAAGGGGTGGATCAAGACGTTT.

Comment on this clone: Since a far larger clone is one base different, this is likely a read error. This chain links TRGV9 with TRGJ1 or TRGJ2. Looked up from germline, CDR1 is GITISATS and CDR2 is ISYDGTV (reference sequence). V lost 2 bases and J lost 6; bases outside the gene matches: 4. The CDR3 is 12 amino acids. This CDR3 reads CALWEACYKKLF. The CDR3 DNA reads as TGTGCCTTGTGGGAGGCTTGTTATAAGAAACTCTTT.

Comments on this clone: One end of the junction is discordant with germline, which a read error may explain. V and J are TRGV8 and TRGJ1 or TRGJ2. In germline, CDR1 is VENAVY, CDR2 YDSYNSRV. The CDR3 extends over 13 amino acids. The CDR3 region has the DNA TGTGCCGCCTGGGATAGGCTGAAGTATAAGAAACTCTTT. Protein product: CAAWDRLKYKKLF.

This rearrangement joins TRGV4 to TRGJ1 or TRGJ2. The CDR3 loop spans 15 amino acids. Germline CDR1 EGSTGY, CDR2 YDSYTSSV. Losses at the gene ends were 0 bases for V and 0 bases for J; bases not matched to a gene: 5. CDR3 bases: TGTGCCACCTGGGATGGGCGACTGAATTATTATAAGAAACTCTTT. As protein: CATWDGRLNYYKKLF.

The V and J genes are TRGV4 and TRGJ1 or TRGJ2. The germline CDR1 and CDR2 sequences are EGSTGY and YDSYTSSV. The J segment lost 11 bases and the V segment lost 9 bases, leaving 7 bases of the junction unmatched. This CDR3 comprises 9 residues. This CDR3 is CATAGEKLF. Written as DNA, the CDR3 is TGTGCCACCGCCGGTGAGAAACTCTTT.

The chain combines TRGV4 with TRGJ1 or TRGJ2. The CDR3 spans 10 residues. V shed 0 bases, J shed 11 bases, and the junction held 1 base outside the gene matches. Per the germline V gene, CDR1 is EGSTGY and CDR2 is YDSYTSSV. This chain's CDR3 is CATWDGEKLF. CDR3 DNA: TGTGCCACCTGGGATGGGGAGAAACTCTTT.